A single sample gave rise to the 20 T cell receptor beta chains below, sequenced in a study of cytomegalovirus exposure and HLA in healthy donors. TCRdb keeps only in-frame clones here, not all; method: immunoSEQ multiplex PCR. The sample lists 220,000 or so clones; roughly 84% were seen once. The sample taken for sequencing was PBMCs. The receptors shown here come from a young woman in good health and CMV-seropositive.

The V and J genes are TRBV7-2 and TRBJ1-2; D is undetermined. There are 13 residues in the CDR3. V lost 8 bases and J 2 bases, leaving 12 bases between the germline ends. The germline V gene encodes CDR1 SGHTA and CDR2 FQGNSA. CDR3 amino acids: CASSIGLNYGYTF. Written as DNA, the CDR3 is TGTGCCAGCTCCATCGGACTAAACTATGGCTACACCTTC.

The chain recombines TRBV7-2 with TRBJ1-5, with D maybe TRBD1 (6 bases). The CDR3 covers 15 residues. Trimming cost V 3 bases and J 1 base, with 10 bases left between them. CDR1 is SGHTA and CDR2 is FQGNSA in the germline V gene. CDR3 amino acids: CASSFIGGSNQPQHF. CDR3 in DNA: TGTGCCAGCAGCTTTATAGGGGGAAGCAATCAGCCCCAGCATTTT.

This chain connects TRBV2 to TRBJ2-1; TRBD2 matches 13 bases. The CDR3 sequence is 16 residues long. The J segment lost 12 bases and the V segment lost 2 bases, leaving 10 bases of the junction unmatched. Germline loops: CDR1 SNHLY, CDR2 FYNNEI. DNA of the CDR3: TGTGCCAGCAGTGAACCCCTACTAGCGGGAGGGCCGGGGCAGTTCTTC. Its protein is CASSEPLLAGGPGQFF.

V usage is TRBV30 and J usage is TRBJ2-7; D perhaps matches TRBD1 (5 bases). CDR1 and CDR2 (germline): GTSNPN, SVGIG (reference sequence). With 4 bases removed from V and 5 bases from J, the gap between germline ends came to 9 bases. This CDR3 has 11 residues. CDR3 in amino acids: CAWKWGDEQYF. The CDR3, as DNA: TGTGCCTGGAAGTGGGGCGACGAGCAGTACTTC. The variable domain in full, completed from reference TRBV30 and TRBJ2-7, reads SQTIHQWPATLVQPVGSPLSLECTVEGTSNPNLYWYRQAAGRGLQLLFYSVGIGQISSEVPQNLSASRPQDRQFILSSKKLLLSDSGFYLCAWKWGDEQYFGPGTRLTVT.

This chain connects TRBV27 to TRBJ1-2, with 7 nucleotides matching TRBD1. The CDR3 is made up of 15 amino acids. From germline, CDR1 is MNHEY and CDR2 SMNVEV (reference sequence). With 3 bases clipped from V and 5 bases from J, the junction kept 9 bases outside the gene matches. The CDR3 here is CASSFRGIGIYGYTF. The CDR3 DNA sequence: TGTGCCAGCAGTTTCAGGGGGATTGGTATTTATGGCTACACCTTC.

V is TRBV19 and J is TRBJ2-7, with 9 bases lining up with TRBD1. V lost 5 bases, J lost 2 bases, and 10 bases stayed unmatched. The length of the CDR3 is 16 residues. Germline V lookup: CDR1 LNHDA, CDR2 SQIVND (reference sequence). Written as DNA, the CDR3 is TGTGCCAGTAGTCCCCAGGGACAGGGAGGCGCCTACGAGCAGTACTTC. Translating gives CASSPQGQGGAYEQYF.

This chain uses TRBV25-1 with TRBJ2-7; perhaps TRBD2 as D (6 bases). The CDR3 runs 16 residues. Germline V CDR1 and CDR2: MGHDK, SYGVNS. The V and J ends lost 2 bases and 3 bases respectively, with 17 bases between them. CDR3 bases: TGTGCCAGCAGTGAACGGATGGAGGGAGGATTCTACGAGCAGTACTTC. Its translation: CASSERMEGGFYEQYF.

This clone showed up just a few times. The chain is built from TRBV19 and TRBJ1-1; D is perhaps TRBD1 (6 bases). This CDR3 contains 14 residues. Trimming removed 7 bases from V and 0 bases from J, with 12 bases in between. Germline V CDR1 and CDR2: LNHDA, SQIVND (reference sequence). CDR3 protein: CASTRTAMNTEAFF. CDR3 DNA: TGTGCCAGTACCCGGACAGCCATGAACACTGAAGCTTTCTTT.

CDR3 residues: CASSWGTGLSQETQYF. The CDR3, as DNA: TGCGCCAGCAGCTGGGGGACAGGGCTAAGCCAAGAGACCCAGTACTTC. This chain links TRBV5-1 with TRBJ2-5; 9 bases match TRBD1. CDR1 is SGHRS and CDR2 is YFSETQ in the germline V gene. The CDR3 loop spans 16 amino acids. The trim removed 3 bases at V and 1 base at J, leaving 7 bases unmatched.

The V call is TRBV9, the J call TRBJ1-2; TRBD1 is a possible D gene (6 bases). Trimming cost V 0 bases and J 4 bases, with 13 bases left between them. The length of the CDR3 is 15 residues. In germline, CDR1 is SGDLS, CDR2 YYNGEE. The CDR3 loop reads CASSVDRGGRYGYTF. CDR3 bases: TGTGCCAGCAGCGTAGATAGGGGGGGTCGCTATGGCTACACCTTC. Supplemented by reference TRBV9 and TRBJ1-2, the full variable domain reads DSGVTQTPKHLITATGQRVTLRCSPRSGDLSVYWYQQSLDQGLQFLIQYYNGEERAKGNILERFSAQQFPDLHSELNLSSLELGDSALYFCASSVDRGGRYGYTFGSGTRLTVV.

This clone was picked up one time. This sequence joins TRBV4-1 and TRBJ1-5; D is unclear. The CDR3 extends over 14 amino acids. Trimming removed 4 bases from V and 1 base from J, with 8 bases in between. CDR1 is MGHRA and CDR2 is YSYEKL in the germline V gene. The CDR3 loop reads CASSPVVSNQPQHF. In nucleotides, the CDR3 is TGCGCCAGCAGCCCGGTAGTAAGCAATCAGCCCCAGCATTTT.

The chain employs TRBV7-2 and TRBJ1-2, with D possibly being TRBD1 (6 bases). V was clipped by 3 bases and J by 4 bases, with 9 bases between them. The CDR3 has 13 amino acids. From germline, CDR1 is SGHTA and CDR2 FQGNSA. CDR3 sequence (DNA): TGTGCCAGCAGCTTCAGGGGAAGCTATGGCTACACCTTC. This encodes CASSFRGSYGYTF. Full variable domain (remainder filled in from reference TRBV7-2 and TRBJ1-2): GAGVSQSPSNKVTEKGKDVELRCDPISGHTALYWYRQSLGQGLEFLIYFQGNSAPDKSGLPSDRFSAERTGGSVSTLTIQRTQQEDSAVYLCASSFRGSYGYTFGSGTRLTVV.

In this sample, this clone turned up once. The CDR3 loop is CASSPIEEQFF. CDR3 DNA sequence: TGTGCCAGCAGTCCAATAGAGGAGCAGTTCTTC. The rearrangement uses TRBV2 and TRBJ2-1; D not certain. This CDR3 is built from 11 residues. Trimming took 5 bases from V and 10 from J, leaving 9 bases between them. In germline, CDR1 is SNHLY, CDR2 FYNNEI. Filled out from reference TRBV2 and TRBJ2-1, the complete variable domain reads EPEVTQTPSHQVTQMGQEVILRCVPISNHLYFYWYRQILGQKVEFLVSFYNNEISEKSEIFDDQFSVERPDGSNFTLKIRSTKLEDSAMYFCASSPIEEQFFGPGTRLTVL.

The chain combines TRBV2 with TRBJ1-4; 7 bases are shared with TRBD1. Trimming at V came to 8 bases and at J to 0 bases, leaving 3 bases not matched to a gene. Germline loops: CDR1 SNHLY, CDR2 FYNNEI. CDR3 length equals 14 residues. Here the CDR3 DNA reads TGTGCCAGCCCCGGGACAGCAACTAATGAAAAACTGTTTTTT. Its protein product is CASPGTATNEKLFF. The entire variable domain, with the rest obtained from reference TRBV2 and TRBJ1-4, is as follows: EPEVTQTPSHQVTQMGQEVILRCVPISNHLYFYWYRQILGQKVEFLVSFYNNEISEKSEIFDDQFSVERPDGSNFTLKIRSTKLEDSAMYFCASPGTATNEKLFFGSGTQLSVL.

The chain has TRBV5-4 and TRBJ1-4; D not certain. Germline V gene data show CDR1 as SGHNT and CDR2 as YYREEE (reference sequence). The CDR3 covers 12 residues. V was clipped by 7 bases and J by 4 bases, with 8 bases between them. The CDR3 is CASGRLNEKLFF. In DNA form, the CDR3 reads TGTGCCAGCGGCCGCCTTAATGAAAAACTGTTTTTT.

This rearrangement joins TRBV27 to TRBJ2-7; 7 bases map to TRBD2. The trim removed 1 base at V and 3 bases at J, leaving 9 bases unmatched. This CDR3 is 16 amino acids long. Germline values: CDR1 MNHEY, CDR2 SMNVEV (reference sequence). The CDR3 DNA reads TGTGCCAGCAGTTTATATATACGCCCGGGAGGCTACGAGCAGTACTTC. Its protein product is CASSLYIRPGGYEQYF.

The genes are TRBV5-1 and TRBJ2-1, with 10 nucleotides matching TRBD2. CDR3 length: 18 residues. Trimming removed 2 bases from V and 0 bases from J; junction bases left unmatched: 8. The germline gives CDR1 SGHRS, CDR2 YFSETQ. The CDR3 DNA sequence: TGCGCCAGCAGCTTCTTTCGGACTAGCGGCCGCTCCTACAATGAGCAGTTCTTC. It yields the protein CASSFFRTSGRSYNEQFF.

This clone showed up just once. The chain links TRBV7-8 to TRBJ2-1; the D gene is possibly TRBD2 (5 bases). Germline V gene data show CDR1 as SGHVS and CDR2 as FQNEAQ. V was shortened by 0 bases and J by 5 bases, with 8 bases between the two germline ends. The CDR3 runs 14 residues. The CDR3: CASSLAGVNNEQFF. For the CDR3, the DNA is TGTGCCAGCAGCTTAGCGGGAGTAAACAATGAGCAGTTCTTC.

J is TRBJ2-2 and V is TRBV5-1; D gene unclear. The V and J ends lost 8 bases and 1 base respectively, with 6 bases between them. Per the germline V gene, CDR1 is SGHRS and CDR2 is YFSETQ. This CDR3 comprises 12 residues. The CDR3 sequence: CASVENTGELFF. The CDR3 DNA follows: TGCGCCAGTGTAGAGAACACCGGGGAGCTGTTTTTT. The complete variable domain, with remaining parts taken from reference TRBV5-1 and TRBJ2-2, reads KAGVTQTPRYLIKTRGQQVTLSCSPISGHRSVSWYQQTPGQGLQFLFEYFSETQRNKGNFPGRFSGRQFSNSRSEMNVSTLELGDSALYLCASVENTGELFFGEGSRLTVL.

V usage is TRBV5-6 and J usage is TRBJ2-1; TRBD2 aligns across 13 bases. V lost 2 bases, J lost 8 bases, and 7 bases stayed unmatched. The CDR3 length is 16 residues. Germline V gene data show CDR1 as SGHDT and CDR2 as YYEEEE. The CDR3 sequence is CASSFRLAGGSDEQFF. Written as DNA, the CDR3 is TGTGCCAGCAGCTTTCGACTAGCGGGAGGATCCGATGAGCAGTTCTTC.